This entry concerns a single TCR beta chain. The CDR3 length is 13 residues. CDR1 WSHSY and CDR2 SAAADI come from the germline V gene. Trimming took 8 bases from V and 4 from J; bases not matched to a gene: 5. The entry originates in a study of control samples from healthy donors and cancer patients. The assay was immunoSEQ multiplex PCR, and TCRdb's table has in-frame clones only and misses some. The data show 170,000 or so clones, approximately 94% seen once. This rearrangement joins TRBV10-2 to TRBJ1-2, with 9 bases identical to TRBD1. The source is a woman in her thirties or forties in good health. Sequenced material: blood. Here the CDR3 DNA reads TGCGCCAGCGGAGGGACAGGGAGCTATGGCTACACCTTC. Protein product: CASGGTGSYGYTF.